This TCR beta chain was sequenced for a study of T cells in localized non-small cell lung cancer. This clone is labeled hyperexpanded (1% or more). Its antigen is as yet unknown. Losses at the gene ends were 0 bases for V and 3 bases for J; bases not matched to a gene: 3. The CDR3 has 16 residues. CDR1 is SGDLS and CDR2 is YYNGEE in the germline V gene. Clones were sequenced by immunoSEQ multiplex PCR, and TCRdb holds only the in-frame ones, with some missing. The data hold roughly 6,000 clones, with approximately 80% observed a single time. Study-wide results and caveats: It remains possible that heterogeneity exists, since only one tumor region was sequenced. A raised T cell density in blood coincided with lengthier overall survival. Adjacent lung had a median roughly 61 of the 100 largest tumor clones. In uninvolved adjacent lung, T cell clonality reached its highest value, exceeding tumor.

This TCR was recovered from an older female donor with stage II lung adenocarcinoma. The rearrangement links TRBV9 to TRBJ1-6, with 7 nucleotides matching TRBD1. The sequencing used peripheral blood mononuclear cells, collected before any cancer treatment. The CDR3 reads CASSVEGGGYNSPLHF. CDR3 DNA: TGTGCCAGCAGCGTAGAAGGGGGCGGCTATAATTCACCCCTCCACTTT.